These 7 T cell receptor beta chains originate from one sample sequenced in a study of T cell changes during pregnancy in multiple sclerosis. The table came from immunoSEQ multiplex PCR; TCRdb's copy has only in-frame clones and leaves some out. This table holds 29,000 or so clones, roughly nine tenths found once. The starting material was CD8+ T cells from peripheral blood mononuclear cells, obtained in the second trimester of pregnancy. The source is a female donor with multiple sclerosis, enrolled in a pregnancy study.

The rearrangement links TRBV15 to TRBJ2-1; TRBD2 might be the D (5 bases). The CDR3 loop spans 14 amino acids. The ends were cut back, 0 bases at V and 5 bases at J, with 8 bases in the middle. CDR1 is LNHNV, CDR2 YYDKDF, per germline (reference sequence). CDR3 nucleotide sequence: TGTGCCACCAGCAGAGATCTCGGGGACAATGAGCAGTTCTTC. Translation gives CATSRDLGDNEQFF.

In this sample, this clone turned up a few times. The J gene is TRBJ1-5, the V gene TRBV2, with TRBD1 matching 7 bases. V lost 4 bases to trimming and J lost 3 bases; unmatched junction nucleotides: 3. Germline-derived CDR1 and CDR2 are SNHLY and FYNNEI. The CDR3 extends over 14 amino acids. The CDR3: CASSVGQANQPQHF. The CDR3 DNA reads TGTGCCAGCAGTGTCGGACAGGCCAATCAGCCCCAGCATTTT.

The rearrangement uses TRBV7-9 and TRBJ1-4, with D unclear. Germline lookup yields CDR1 SEHNR and CDR2 FQNEAQ (reference sequence). The CDR3 is made up of 18 amino acids. Trimming left V 1 base short and J 5 bases short, with 20 bases between. The CDR3 DNA reads as TGTGCCAGCAGCTTAGGAGGGTCGCTTGGGGTTCCAAATGAAAAACTGTTTTTT. It codes for CASSLGGSLGVPNEKLFF.

This clone was seen only once. The chain couples TRBV30 to TRBJ2-1; possibly TRBD1 for D (5 bases). Germline CDR1 and CDR2: GTSNPN and SVGIG (reference sequence). V lost 5 bases to trimming and J lost 10 bases, with 12 bases between them. This CDR3 comprises 11 residues. The CDR3 loop reads CAWGAGLEQFF. In nucleotides, the CDR3 is TGTGCCTGGGGGGCAGGGCTCGAGCAGTTCTTC. The whole variable domain, remainder taken from reference TRBV30 and TRBJ2-1, is SQTIHQWPATLVQPVGSPLSLECTVEGTSNPNLYWYRQAAGRGLQLLFYSVGIGQISSEVPQNLSASRPQDRQFILSSKKLLLSDSGFYLCAWGAGLEQFFGPGTRLTVL.

V gene TRBV7-9 combines with J gene TRBJ1-2; 11 bases fit TRBD1. Germline CDR1 reads SEHNR; CDR2 reads FQNEAQ (reference sequence). The length of the CDR3 is 15 residues. Losses at the gene ends were 7 bases for V and 6 bases for J; bases not matched to a gene: 10. For the CDR3, the DNA is TGTGCCAGCACCCCGAGCTGGGACAGGGGGGATGGCTACACCTTC. This translates into CASTPSWDRGDGYTF.

The gene calls are TRBV6-6 and TRBJ2-1, with TRBD1 as a possible D gene (6 bases). CDR3 length: 14 amino acids. Per the germline V gene, CDR1 is MNHNY and CDR2 is SVGAGI (reference sequence). V was cut by 6 bases and J by 2 bases, with 11 bases left in between. The CDR3 is CASSHQGTYNEQFF. The DNA of the CDR3 is TGTGCCAGCAGCCACCAGGGGACCTACAATGAGCAGTTCTTC.

The rearrangement uses TRBV12-5 and TRBJ1-1; a weak D match, TRBD1 (6 bases). The length of the CDR3 is 15 residues. V was shortened by 4 bases and J by 4 bases, with 16 bases between the two germline ends. In germline, CDR1 is LGHNT, CDR2 FRNRAP. CDR3 in DNA: TGTGCTAGTGGTTCGGGAAAACAGGGTGGCACTGAAGCTTTCTTT. Translating gives CASGSGKQGGTEAFF.